One sample yielded the 32 T cell receptor beta chains listed below, sequenced in a study of early T cells in non-severe SARS-CoV-2 infection. TCRdb fed the 5' RACE reads into MiXCR, producing one record per CDR3 protein. The data show about 22,000 distinct CDR3 sequences, around 4% seen once. Sequenced input: whole blood. These TCRs come from an adult who was a healthcare worker with PCR-confirmed SARS-CoV-2 infection or an uninfected control (not recorded which).

V usage is TRBV29-1 and J usage is TRBJ1-1; D remains unclear. Trimming shortened V by 4 bases and J by 0 bases, and 9 bases separated the two germline ends. Germline V CDR1 and CDR2: SQVTM, ANQGSEA. The CDR3 totals 13 residues. The CDR3, as DNA: TGCAGCGTTGGCCGGGGAATGAACACTGAAGCTTTCTTT. Its protein product is CSVGRGMNTEAFF.

A few counts support this clonotype. The V gene is TRBV12-3 or TRBV12-4, the J gene TRBJ1-1, with unresolved D. The CDR3 has 13 residues. The V and J ends lost 7 bases and 4 bases respectively, with 13 bases between them. CDR3 sequence reads: CASTLRPPTEAFF. CDR3 sequence (DNA): TGTGCCAGCACCTTGAGGCCCCCCACTGAAGCTTTCTTT.

This clonotype was counted many times. The chain has TRBV6-5 and TRBJ1-4; TRBD1 is a possible D gene (6 bases). CDR1 and CDR2 (germline): MNHEY, SVGAGI. The CDR3 spans 20 residues. Trimming took off 0 bases at V and 10 bases at J, with 30 bases between the two ends. In DNA form, the CDR3 reads TGTGCCAGCAGTTACTCCGGGGGCAGGGGCGATGGGGCGATGAATAGAAAACTGTTTTTT. Amino acids: CASSYSGGRGDGAMNRKLFF.

This clonotype was seen ten or more times. CDR3 DNA sequence: TGTGCCAGCAGTTTAGGGGACAATCAGCCCCAGCATTTT. The encoded protein is CASSLGDNQPQHF. The V call is TRBV27, the J call TRBJ1-5; no definite D call. The CDR3 extends over 13 amino acids. Germline V gene data show CDR1 as MNHEY and CDR2 as SMNVEV (reference sequence). Trimming took 2 bases from V and 3 from J, leaving 5 bases between them.

Sample share makes this clonotype medium-sized. The rearrangement uses TRBV18 and TRBJ2-1, with D perhaps matching TRBD1 (6 bases). The V and J ends lost 0 bases and 4 bases respectively, with 13 bases between them. Germline V lookup: CDR1 KGHSH, CDR2 LQKENI. This CDR3 is 16 amino acids long. CDR3 loop: CASSPPVAGVYNEQFF. CDR3 sequence (DNA): TGTGCCAGCTCACCACCGGTGGCAGGGGTATACAATGAGCAGTTCTTC.

This chain uses TRBV3-1 with TRBJ2-5, with 9 bases matching TRBD1. V lost 4 bases, J lost 2 bases, and 5 bases stayed unmatched. This CDR3 region has 15 residues. CDR1 and CDR2 (germline): LGHDT, YNNKEL (reference sequence). The CDR3 is CASSRLDRGQETQYF. CDR3 nucleotides: TGTGCCAGCAGCCGGCTCGACAGGGGGCAAGAGACCCAGTACTTC.

This clonotype was seen a few times. The chain recombines TRBV6-5 with TRBJ2-3; D is ambiguous. With 6 bases removed from V and 2 bases from J, the gap between germline ends came to 9 bases. The CDR3 consists of 13 residues. Germline V CDR1 and CDR2: MNHEY, SVGAGI. CDR3 amino acids: CASRPRITDTQYF. CDR3 in DNA: TGTGCCAGCAGACCTAGAATCACAGATACGCAGTATTTT.

At least ten counts were recorded for this clonotype. The V gene is TRBV29-1, the J gene TRBJ2-3; weak D call: TRBD2 (5 bases). Germline values: CDR1 SQVTM, CDR2 ANQGSEA. Trimming cost V 5 bases and J 5 bases, with 8 bases left between them. The CDR3 runs 11 residues. The CDR3 DNA reads as TGCAGCGTTTCAGCGGAAGATACGCAGTATTTT. Translated, it gives CSVSAEDTQYF.

The sample holds many counts of this clonotype. The rearrangement links TRBV3-1 to TRBJ1-1; D is ambiguous. From germline, CDR1 is LGHDT and CDR2 YNNKEL (reference sequence). This CDR3 region has 13 residues. The V end lost 10 bases, the J end lost 4 bases, and 16 bases lay between the germline ends. CDR3 nucleotide sequence: TGTGCCACCATCGAAAAGGGAAGCACTGAAGCTTTCTTT. It specifies CATIEKGSTEAFF.

There are a few counts of this clonotype. The CDR3 region has the DNA TGTGCCAGCAGCTTAGTCGGTGGGTCGGATACGCAGTATTTT. Translating it yields CASSLVGGSDTQYF. The chain recombines TRBV11-2 with TRBJ2-3; D is undetermined. Germline V gene lookup returns CDR1 SGHAT and CDR2 FQNNGV. This CDR3 has 14 residues. V gave up 1 base and J gave up 6 bases, with 11 bases separating them.

The table lists this clonotype with a few counts. The chain has TRBV29-1 and TRBJ1-4; unclear D gene. V lost 0 bases and J lost 10, with 15 bases in between. The CDR3 has 14 amino acids. Germline CDR1 and CDR2: SQVTM and ANQGSEA. The CDR3 sequence: CSVEDFGMAGKLFF. CDR3 nucleotide sequence: TGCAGCGTTGAAGATTTCGGTATGGCGGGAAAACTGTTTTTT.

This clonotype appeared a few times. CDR3 bases: TGCGCCAGCAGCAGGGGGACAGGGGGCGTGGGGCAAGAGACCCAGTACTTC. Protein: CASSRGTGGVGQETQYF. This rearrangement joins TRBV4-1 to TRBJ2-5, with 12 bases aligning to TRBD1. V shed 5 bases and J 2 bases; nucleotides not matched to a gene: 9. The CDR3 extends over 17 amino acids. Germline V gene sequence: CDR1 MGHRA, CDR2 YSYEKL.

The table lists this clonotype with many counts. This chain uses TRBV7-3 with TRBJ2-7; D gene ambiguous. CDR1 is SGHTA, CDR2 FQGTGA, per germline. Trimming cost V 2 bases and J 6 bases, with 11 bases left between them. This CDR3 contains 13 residues. The CDR3 loop reads CASSLGPLGEQYF. CDR3 bases: TGTGCCAGCAGCTTAGGCCCTCTTGGCGAGCAGTACTTC. Full variable domain (missing parts from reference TRBV7-3 and TRBJ2-7): GAGVSQTPSNKVTEKGKYVELRCDPISGHTALYWYRQSLGQGPEFLIYFQGTGAADDSGLPNDRFFAVRPEGSVSTLKIQRTERGDSAVYLCASSLGPLGEQYFGPGTRLTVT.

This clonotype was seen at least ten times. The J gene is TRBJ1-1, the V gene TRBV6-4, with D uncertain. CDR1 is MRHNA, CDR2 SNTAGT, per germline. CDR3 length: 14 amino acids. V was trimmed by 6 bases and J by 2 bases, leaving 13 bases between them. The CDR3 nucleotides are TGTGCCAGCAGGGAGTTTGGATCAAACACTGAAGCTTTCTTT. As protein: CASREFGSNTEAFF.

This clonotype came up many times. This chain links TRBV3-1 with TRBJ2-7, with D possibly TRBD1 on 5 matching bases. The CDR3 contains 16 residues. The germline CDR1 and CDR2 sequences are LGHDT and YNNKEL (reference sequence). Deletions cut 0 bases from V and 0 bases from J, with 12 bases between. In DNA form, the CDR3 reads TGTGCCAGCAGCCAAGATTCAACAGGAGTCTCCTACGAGCAGTACTTC. Protein sequence: CASSQDSTGVSYEQYF.

This clonotype was detected many times. The CDR3 is CASSPAVLSRNEQFF. CDR3 sequence (DNA): TGCGCCAGCAGCCCAGCTGTACTTAGCCGCAATGAGCAGTTCTTC. The chain couples TRBV5-1 to TRBJ2-1, with unresolved D. Trimming removed 4 bases from V and 6 bases from J, with 17 bases in between. This CDR3 comprises 15 residues. Germline lookup yields CDR1 SGHRS and CDR2 YFSETQ. The entire variable domain, with the rest obtained from reference TRBV5-1 and TRBJ2-1, is as follows: KAGVTQTPRYLIKTRGQQVTLSCSPISGHRSVSWYQQTPGQGLQFLFEYFSETQRNKGNFPGRFSGRQFSNSRSEMNVSTLELGDSALYLCASSPAVLSRNEQFFGPGTRLTVL.

Judged by abundance, this clonotype is medium-sized. The chain uses TRBV7-9 and TRBJ2-1; no definite D call. CDR3 length equals 11 residues. V lost 2 bases and J lost 7, with 3 bases in between. The germline V gene has CDR1 SEHNR and CDR2 FQNEAQ (reference sequence). The CDR3 DNA follows: TGTGCCAGCAGCTTACAGAATGAGCAGTTCTTC. As protein: CASSLQNEQFF.

This clonotype was seen at least ten times. The chain recombines TRBV2 with TRBJ1-6; TRBD1 aligns across 7 bases. V lost 7 bases, J lost 5 bases, and 8 bases stayed unmatched. This CDR3 spans 15 amino acids. Germline V gene data show CDR1 as SNHLY and CDR2 as FYNNEI. The CDR3 DNA reads as TGTGCCAGCACCAAGCAGGGGGTCGATAATTCACCCCTCCACTTT. Its translation: CASTKQGVDNSPLHF.

This clonotype occurred many times. This sequence joins TRBV2 and TRBJ1-5; D gene uncertain. Germline values: CDR1 SNHLY, CDR2 FYNNEI. The length of the CDR3 is 15 residues. V was clipped by 3 bases and J by 1 base, with 10 bases between them. CDR3 amino acids: CASSDSQASNQPQHF. The CDR3 DNA is TGTGCCAGCAGTGATAGTCAGGCGAGCAATCAGCCCCAGCATTTT.

This clonotype was counted a few times. The V and J genes are TRBV11-2 and TRBJ2-2, with D possibly being TRBD1 or TRBD2 (5 bases each). V was clipped by 5 bases and J by 5 bases, with 15 bases between them. Per the germline V gene, CDR1 is SGHAT and CDR2 is FQNNGV. The CDR3 loop spans 15 amino acids. CDR3 bases: TGTGCCAGCAGCGCCTCCGGGACCCAAACCGGGGAGCTGTTTTTT. Translation gives CASSASGTQTGELFF.

This clonotype has a count of ten or more. The genes are TRBV6-1 and TRBJ2-2, with 9 bases aligning to TRBD1. The junction had 6 bases not matched to a gene; V was cut back by 7 bases and J by 3 bases. The CDR3 is made up of 15 amino acids. The V gene's germline CDR1 is MNHNS and CDR2 SASEGT. The CDR3 loop reads CASNKQGADTGELFF. Here the CDR3 DNA reads TGTGCCAGCAACAAACAGGGGGCTGACACCGGGGAGCTGTTTTTT.

In this sample, this clonotype is medium-sized. The chain combines TRBV6-5 with TRBJ1-6, with 8 positions matching TRBD1. J was trimmed by 7 bases and V by 2 bases; bases with no gene match: 1. This CDR3 has 14 residues. CDR1 and CDR2 (germline): MNHEY, SVGAGI. This chain's CDR3 is CASSYNRGNSPLHF. The CDR3 nucleotides are TGTGCCAGCAGTTACAACAGGGGGAATTCACCCCTCCACTTT.

This clonotype was picked up many times. The V and J genes are TRBV7-3 and TRBJ1-5; D possibly corresponds to TRBD1 (6 bases). The CDR3 runs 14 residues. Germline CDR1 SGHTA, CDR2 FQGTGA. The V and J ends lost 3 bases and 1 base respectively, with 7 bases between them. The DNA for the CDR3 is TGTGCCAGCAGCTTGACAGGAAGCAATCAGCCCCAGCATTTT. This codes for CASSLTGSNQPQHF. The variable domain in full, with the rest retrieved from reference TRBV7-3 and TRBJ1-5, is GAGVSQTPSNKVTEKGKYVELRCDPISGHTALYWYRQSLGQGPEFLIYFQGTGAADDSGLPNDRFFAVRPEGSVSTLKIQRTERGDSAVYLCASSLTGSNQPQHFGDGTRLSIL.

By share of the sample, this clonotype is medium-sized. The rearrangement uses TRBV11-2 and TRBJ1-2, with D hard to call. This CDR3 spans 15 amino acids. V shed 0 bases and J shed 8 bases, with 16 bases lying between them. The germline V gene encodes CDR1 SGHAT and CDR2 FQNNGV. The CDR3 is CASSLEVSGLLGYTF. CDR3 sequence (DNA): TGTGCCAGCAGCTTAGAAGTGTCTGGACTCCTGGGCTACACCTTC.

The chain is built from TRBV4-1 and TRBJ1-1; D call uncertain. Germline CDR1 and CDR2: MGHRA and YSYEKL. The CDR3 length is 14 residues. Trimming cost V 0 bases and J 1 base, with 6 bases left between them. The DNA of the CDR3 is TGCGCCAGCAGCCAAGAAGACGGGAACACTGAAGCTTTCTTT. It translates to CASSQEDGNTEAFF.

This clonotype was detected many times. CDR3 sequence (DNA): TGCAGTGCTAGGGGCCAGGGCCGTGAAAAACTGTTTTTT. As protein: CSARGQGREKLFF. The chain couples TRBV20-1 to TRBJ1-4; maybe TRBD1 (5 bases). The length of the CDR3 is 13 residues. Trimming removed 3 bases from V and 7 bases from J, with 12 bases in between. Germline CDR1 is DFQATT and CDR2 is SNEGSKA (reference sequence).

This clonotype has at least ten counts. The chain joins TRBV7-8 to TRBJ2-1; D tentatively reads TRBD1 or TRBD2 (5 bases each). Trimming stripped 1 base from V and 7 bases from J, with 32 bases between. Germline loops: CDR1 SGHVS, CDR2 FQNEAQ. The CDR3 spans 21 residues. CDR3 amino acids: CASSLEEVMGQPHTQRNEQFF. For the CDR3, the DNA is TGTGCCAGCAGCTTAGAGGAAGTGATGGGGCAGCCCCACACACAGCGGAATGAGCAGTTCTTC.

The table lists this clonotype with many counts. A read error may produce the germline difference seen at one junction end. The chain links TRBV7-9 to TRBJ1-1; no clear D gene. The CDR3 has 13 amino acids. Germline V lookup: CDR1 SEHNR, CDR2 FQNEAQ (reference sequence). The CDR3 DNA reads TGTGCCAGCGGCTTCGCGCCCAGCACTGAAGCTTTCTTT. Translating it yields CASGFAPSTEAFF.

This clonotype is medium-sized in the sample. The V and J genes are TRBV7-9 and TRBJ1-1; 9 bases fit TRBD1. The CDR3 has 14 amino acids. V gave up 6 bases and J gave up 4 bases; unmatched junction bases: 6. The V gene's germline CDR1 is SEHNR and CDR2 FQNEAQ (reference sequence). The CDR3 loop reads CASSPTGGGTEAFF. The CDR3 DNA reads as TGTGCCAGCAGTCCGACAGGGGGAGGCACTGAAGCTTTCTTT.

This clonotype is labeled medium-sized (0.01 to 0.1%). V usage is TRBV11-2 and J usage is TRBJ2-2, with D possibly being TRBD2 (6 bases). The CDR3 is 18 amino acids. V gave up 3 bases and J gave up 0 bases, with 17 bases separating them. Germline-derived CDR1 and CDR2 are SGHAT and FQNNGV. CDR3 sequence (DNA): TGTGCCAGCAGCTTTAGGTGGAGGGGTGCCACGAACACCGGGGAGCTGTTTTTT. It yields the protein CASSFRWRGATNTGELFF.

This clonotype has a count of ten or more. The chain uses TRBV29-1 and TRBJ2-5, with TRBD2 matching over 11 bases. J was trimmed by 9 bases and V by 3 bases; bases with no gene match: 18. The CDR3 totals 17 residues. The germline gives CDR1 SQVTM, CDR2 ANQGSEA. The CDR3 here is CSVDSSTGLAGGWAQYF. The CDR3 DNA reads TGCAGCGTTGATTCGTCGACCGGGCTAGCGGGGGGTTGGGCCCAGTACTTC.

By sample share, this clonotype is medium-sized. The rearrangement links TRBV5-5 to TRBJ1-6; D might be TRBD1 (6 bases). CDR3 length: 15 amino acids. Trimming stripped 2 bases from V and 3 bases from J, with 9 bases between. Per the germline V gene, CDR1 is SGHKS and CDR2 is YYEKEE (reference sequence). The CDR3 DNA is TGTGCCAGCAGCTTTCACAGGGACTATAATTCACCCCTCCACTTT. Translation gives CASSFHRDYNSPLHF. Drawing the rest from reference TRBV5-5 and TRBJ1-6, the complete variable domain is DAGVTQSPTHLIKTRGQQVTLRCSPISGHKSVSWYQQVLGQGPQFIFQYYEKEERGRGNFPDRFSARQFPNYSSELNVNALLLGDSALYLCASSFHRDYNSPLHFGNGTRLTVT.